This T cell receptor (beta chain) was retrieved from a study of blood T cells in healthy people across ages (dated by TCRdb to 2013 to 2016). Context from the whole study: In model experiments, template switching captured about one uniquely barcoded TCR beta cDNA molecule for every two T cells. Using deep sequencing normalized with unique cDNA molecular identifiers, the study measured how TCR beta repertoire diversity changes with age. The donors were divided into four age groups: young (average approximately 17 years), middle-aged (almost 40), aged (approximately 62) and long-lived (roughly 88). Donors of different ages were randomly distributed across sequencing lanes to avoid experimental bias. Two additional independent replicas of 1 million unique cDNA reads from the same blood draw were analyzed for two donors (one aged 18 to 29 and one aged 80 or older). What the authors observed across the whole study: The percentage of naive T cells measured by flow cytometry correlated strongly with observed TCR beta diversity. Donor CMV infection status was unknown, potentially confounding age-related changes in expanded clonotypes. Estimates of total diversity from one million sequenced T cells were regarded as lower bounds and underestimates. Because profiling used bulk unsorted PBMCs, naive and antigen-experienced compartments could not be compared conclusively. Compared with the aged group, the long-lived group had more naive CD4+ T cells, fewer expanded clones and increased TCR diversity, suggesting age selection. As age increased, observed TCR beta diversity per million T cells dropped in a roughly linear way, and a significant reduction was already evident by age about 36.

The library was prepared using 5' RACE. The sample was run on an Illumina HiSeq 2500. A second 7 to 11 cycle PCR used a sample-barcoded 5' primer and a J-beta primer mix. A unique molecular identifier was introduced onto each TCR beta cDNA molecule by a template-switch 5' adaptor carrying 12 random nucleotides. Each sample yielded at least 2.5 million CDR3-containing paired-end reads. First-strand cDNA synthesis was performed from all RNA using the Mint cDNA synthesis kit, with priming by a TRBC-specific oligonucleotide. Following uracil-DNA glycosylase treatment, a first 18-cycle PCR with universal primers M1SS and BC2_uni_R was performed on all cDNA. In the authors' own workflow: For normalization, 1 million high-quality reads were randomly selected from each sample, with every read carrying a distinct molecular identifier. Instead of being binned into consensus sequences, reads with shared molecular identifiers were discarded. MiTCR, with a Q25 quality threshold and the strictest error-elimination algorithm, was used for CDR3 identification, clonotype clustering and error correction. A nonparametric unseen species model with Euler transformation was used to estimate lower-bound total TCR beta diversity. In-frame beta chains were kept once TCRdb had trimmed the public reads at Q25 with fastp and called clones with MiXCR. Rows matching on CDR3 protein sequence are summarized as one entry with the most common DNA and genes. The V and J calls and clone size are TCRdb's, not the authors'. Recorded for this sample are more than 1.4 million distinct CDR3 sequences; 42% of them occurred a single time. Less than 8% of the sample belongs to the ten largest clones.

The roughly 38 donors, aged about 6 to 100 years, were systemically healthy Caucasian individuals from Russia. Each donor gave around 9.8 milliliters of peripheral blood, collected into EDTA-treated Vacutainer tubes. Ficoll-Paque density-gradient centrifugation was used to isolate PBMCs, with at least 6.5 million per sample. Total RNA, at least 6 micrograms per sample, was extracted from PBMCs with Trizol reagent. The percentages of naive CD45RAhigh/CD27high T cells were determined by flow cytometry on a PBMC aliquot from every donor. Remarks on this clonotype: It lacks a known antigen. The record has no base qualities; no much larger clone is one base away.

Taken from cysteine to phenylalanine, the CDR3 has 11 residues. The DNA shown is the 33-base CDR3, in frame from base 1. CDR1 and CDR2 were assigned from the germline V gene (reference sequence) as GTSNPN and SVGIG. V is reduced by 0 bases and J by 6 bases, leaving a spacing of 6 bases between them. Sequencing used blood. The chain was built from TRBV30 and TRBJ2-7, with the D gene not clear enough to name. The origin of this receptor is a woman under 30 in good health. The CDR3 sequence is CAWSVRGEQYF. At the DNA level, the sequence is TGTGCCTGGAGTGTACGAGGCGAGCAGTACTTC.